Here is one T cell receptor beta chain with its context. What it recognizes is unknown. This entry is derived from a study of radiotherapy plus CTLA-4 blockade in lung cancer. Study-wide context: Among all patients, 18% showed objective responses, while more than 25% had disease control. Regarding the study as a whole: With interferon-beta, early dynamics of blood T cell clones were reported to best predict response. Radiotherapy was combined with ipilimumab, and tumor-derived TCR clones then expanded in blood.

Ipilimumab-mediated CTLA-4 blockade plus focal radiation was given to patients having chemo-refractory metastatic non-small-cell lung cancer. Clones were read by immunoSEQ multiplex PCR, and TCRdb kept only the in-frame ones, dropping some. The sample has more than 90,000 clones; 80% to 90% are singletons. There are 15 residues in the CDR3. V was clipped by 1 base and J by 0 bases, with 8 bases between them. CDR1 SGHRS and CDR2 YFSETQ come from the germline V gene. The chain links TRBV5-1 to TRBJ1-3, with no clear D. The sequence derives from a human donor with non-small cell lung cancer that progressed on radiotherapy plus ipilimumab. Sequenced here: peripheral blood, sampled from a patient treated with radiotherapy plus ipilimumab. The CDR3 is CASSLWGNSGNTIYF. The DNA for the CDR3 is TGCGCCAGCAGCTTGTGGGGTAACTCTGGAAACACCATATATTTT.